These 13 T cell receptor beta chains came from one sample sequenced in a study of human T cells and chemical hapten exposure. Time point described: patch test 1, 2 weeks after DPC sensitization. Treatment indicated: therapeutic diphenylcyclopropenone sensitization with weekly scalp DPC. TCRdb redid the calling of the RACE reads with MiXCR, one entry per CDR3 protein. The sample lists around 110,000 distinct CDR3 sequences, around an eighth occurring once. The sample was whole blood, taken in connection with sensitization to the hapten diphenylcyclopropenone (DPC). All receptors come from a woman aged 50 to 60 with alopecia areata. Some clones in this sample may be carry-over from other donors' samples.

The chain links TRBV5-1 to TRBJ1-1, with D unclear. Germline CDR1 SGHRS, CDR2 YFSETQ. V was shortened by 4 bases and J by 1 base, with 8 bases between the two germline ends. This CDR3 comprises 13 residues. CDR3 DNA sequence: TGCGCCAGCAGCGCCGCGTCGAACACTGAAGCTTTCTTT. It encodes CASSAASNTEAFF.

This clonotype was seen only a few times. The rearrangement links TRBV6-2 or TRBV6-3 to TRBJ2-5; TRBD2 agrees at 8 bases. The trim removed 4 bases at V and 7 bases at J, leaving 17 bases unmatched. Looked up from germline, CDR1 is MNHEY and CDR2 is SVGEGT. The CDR3 totals 17 residues. CDR3 protein: CASSSTEIAGYQGTQYF. The CDR3 DNA reads as TGTGCCAGCAGTTCCACCGAAATAGCGGGGTATCAGGGGACCCAGTACTTC.

This clonotype was recorded a few times. V and J are TRBV6-4 and TRBJ1-1, with 10 positions matching TRBD1. The CDR3 is 15 amino acids. CDR1 is MRHNA, CDR2 SNTAGT, per germline. J gave up 7 bases and V 2 bases, and 7 bases lay outside the gene matches. CDR3 sequence: CASSDPRDRGGEAFF. CDR3 coding DNA: TGTGCCAGCAGTGACCCCCGGGACAGGGGAGGTGAAGCTTTCTTT.

This clonotype was counted at least ten times. The V call is TRBV2, the J call TRBJ2-1, with D possibly being TRBD2 (5 bases). Trimming shortened V by 1 base and J by 6 bases, and 13 bases separated the two germline ends. Per the germline V gene, CDR1 is SNHLY and CDR2 is FYNNEI. The CDR3 has 15 residues. CDR3 sequence (DNA): TGTGCCAGCAGTGAAGGCGGGCTAACCCCCAATGAGCAGTTCTTC. Residues: CASSEGGLTPNEQFF.

The chain links TRBV12-3 or TRBV12-4 to TRBJ2-5; TRBD1 agrees at 7 bases. The CDR3 runs 16 residues. V lost 5 bases, J lost 1 base, and 10 bases stayed unmatched. The DNA of the CDR3 is TGTGCCAGCAGTCACCCGGGGACAGCTATCCAAGAGACCCAGTACTTC. Translated: CASSHPGTAIQETQYF.

J is TRBJ2-6 and V is TRBV4-1; D is perhaps TRBD2 (5 bases). With 1 base removed from V and 11 bases from J, the gap between germline ends came to 12 bases. The CDR3 length is 14 residues. The germline V gene encodes CDR1 MGHRA and CDR2 YSYEKL. The CDR3 loop reads CASSQGEGTDVLTF. DNA for the CDR3: TGCGCCAGCAGCCAAGGTGAGGGCACGGACGTCCTGACTTTC.

V usage is TRBV6-2 or TRBV6-3 and J usage is TRBJ2-5; tentatively, D is TRBD1 (6 bases). Trimming cost V 5 bases and J 1 base, with 29 bases left between them. CDR1 and CDR2 (germline): MNHEY, SVGEGT. The CDR3 extends over 20 amino acids. The CDR3, as DNA: TGTGCCAGCAGTCCCCACCAACGCCGCTGGACAGATATAACCCAAGAGACCCAGTACTTC. Translating it yields CASSPHQRRWTDITQETQYF.

This clonotype showed up many times. In DNA, the CDR3 is TGTGCCAGTAATCCTGGGTGGGACACTGAAGCTTTCTTT. Translated, it gives CASNPGWDTEAFF. The rearrangement joins TRBV19 to TRBJ1-1, with no clear D. Trimming shortened V by 7 bases and J by 3 bases, and 12 bases separated the two germline ends. The CDR3 spans 13 residues. CDR1 and CDR2 from the germline V gene are LNHDA and SQIVND (reference sequence).

The CDR3 DNA reads as TGTGCCAGCAGTTTGAAGGGTCGCCGCGGGACCCAGTACTTC. This translates into CASSLKGRRGTQYF. The rearrangement joins TRBV12-3 or TRBV12-4 to TRBJ2-5; D is ambiguous. This CDR3 is 14 amino acids long. V was cut by 3 bases and J by 7 bases, with 15 bases left in between.

This clonotype has only a few counts. The chain employs TRBV6-2 or TRBV6-3 and TRBJ2-3; 9 bases fit TRBD2. After removal of 7 bases from V and 5 bases from J, the junction contained 7 bases not matched to a gene. Germline V gene lookup returns CDR1 MNHEY and CDR2 SVGEGT. CDR3 size: 14 residues. The CDR3 sequence is CASTLAGSVDTQYF. CDR3 in DNA: TGTGCCAGCACCCTAGCGGGGTCAGTAGATACGCAGTATTTT.

This clonotype has a count of ten or more. The chain uses TRBV29-1 and TRBJ1-2; no clear D gene. The CDR3 totals 13 residues. CDR1 and CDR2 from the germline V gene are SQVTM and ANQGSEA. The V end was cut by 1 base, the J end by 4 bases, with 10 bases between. The CDR3 DNA sequence: TGCAGCGTTGAAGTCCTGGGGTCCTATGGCTACACCTTC. Amino acid sequence: CSVEVLGSYGYTF.

The chain carries TRBV29-1 and TRBJ1-1; D is perhaps TRBD1 (5 bases). The CDR3 runs 12 residues. Trimming pared 4 bases from V and 11 bases from J, leaving 17 bases between. Germline V gene lookup returns CDR1 SQVTM and CDR2 ANQGSEA. In DNA form, the CDR3 reads TGCAGCGTTGCGGCTTCAGGGCCAGAGGCTTTCTTT. Protein product: CSVAASGPEAFF. The variable domain in full, with the rest retrieved from reference TRBV29-1 and TRBJ1-1, is SAVISQKPSRDICQRGTSLTIQCQVDSQVTMMFWYRQQPGQSLTLIATANQGSEATYESGFVIDKFPISRPNLTFSTLTVSNMSPEDSSIYLCSVAASGPEAFFGQGTRLTVV.

Ten or more counts support this clonotype. J is TRBJ1-2 and V is TRBV6-1, with D perhaps TRBD1 (6 bases). The CDR3 covers 13 residues. V was pared by 6 bases and J by 4 bases, with 12 bases between. The germline gives CDR1 MNHNS, CDR2 SASEGT. CDR3 bases: TGTGCCAGCAGAGGGGGGGGCTCCTATGGCTACACCTTC. It specifies CASRGGGSYGYTF.